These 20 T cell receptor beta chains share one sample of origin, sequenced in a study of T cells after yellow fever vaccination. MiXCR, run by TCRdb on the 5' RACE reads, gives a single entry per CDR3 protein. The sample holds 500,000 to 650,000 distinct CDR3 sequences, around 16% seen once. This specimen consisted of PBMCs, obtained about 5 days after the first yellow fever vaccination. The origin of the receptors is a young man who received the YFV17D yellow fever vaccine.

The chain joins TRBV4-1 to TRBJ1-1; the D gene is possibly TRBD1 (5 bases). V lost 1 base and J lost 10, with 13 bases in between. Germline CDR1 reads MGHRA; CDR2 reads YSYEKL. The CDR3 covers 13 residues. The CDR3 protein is CASSQARNGAAFF. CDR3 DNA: TGCGCCAGCAGCCAAGCGAGAAATGGGGCAGCTTTCTTT.

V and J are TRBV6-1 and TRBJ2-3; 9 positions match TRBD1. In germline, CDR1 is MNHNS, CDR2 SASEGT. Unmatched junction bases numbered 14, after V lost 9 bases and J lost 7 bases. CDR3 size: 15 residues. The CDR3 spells CARNRPGTGQHTQYF. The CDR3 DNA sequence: TGTGCCAGAAACAGACCCGGGACAGGGCAGCATACGCAGTATTTT.

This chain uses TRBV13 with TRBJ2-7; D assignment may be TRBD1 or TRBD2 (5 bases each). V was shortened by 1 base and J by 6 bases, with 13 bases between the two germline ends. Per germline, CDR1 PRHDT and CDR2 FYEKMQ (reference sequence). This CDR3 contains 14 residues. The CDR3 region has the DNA TGTGCCAGCAGCTTAGTTCGGGGCCGTCGCGAGCAGTACTTC. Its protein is CASSLVRGRREQYF.

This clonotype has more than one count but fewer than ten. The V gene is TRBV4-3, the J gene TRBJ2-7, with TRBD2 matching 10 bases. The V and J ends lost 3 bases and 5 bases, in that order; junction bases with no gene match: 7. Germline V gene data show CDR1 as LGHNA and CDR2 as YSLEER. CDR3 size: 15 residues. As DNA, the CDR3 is TGCGCCAGCAGCCAGAGCGGGGGGGCGAGAAACGAGCAGTACTTC. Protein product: CASSQSGGARNEQYF.

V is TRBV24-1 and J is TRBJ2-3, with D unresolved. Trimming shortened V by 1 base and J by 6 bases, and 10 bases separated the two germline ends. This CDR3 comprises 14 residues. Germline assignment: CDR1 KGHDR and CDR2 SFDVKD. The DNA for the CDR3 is TGTGCCACCAGTGATTTTAAGGACGTGGATACGCAGTATTTT. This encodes CATSDFKDVDTQYF.

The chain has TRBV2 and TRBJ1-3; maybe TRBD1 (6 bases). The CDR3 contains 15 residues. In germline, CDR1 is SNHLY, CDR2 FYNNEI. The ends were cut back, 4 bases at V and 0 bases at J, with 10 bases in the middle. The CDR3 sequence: CASSADRISGNTIYF. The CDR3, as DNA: TGTGCCAGCAGTGCTGACAGGATCTCTGGAAACACCATATATTTT.

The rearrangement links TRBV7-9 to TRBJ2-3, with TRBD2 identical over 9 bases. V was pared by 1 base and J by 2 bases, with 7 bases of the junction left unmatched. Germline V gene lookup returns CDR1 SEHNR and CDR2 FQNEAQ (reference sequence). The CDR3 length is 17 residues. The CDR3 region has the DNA TGTGCCAGCAGCTTAGGGAGACTAGCGGTGATCACAGATACGCAGTATTTT. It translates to CASSLGRLAVITDTQYF.

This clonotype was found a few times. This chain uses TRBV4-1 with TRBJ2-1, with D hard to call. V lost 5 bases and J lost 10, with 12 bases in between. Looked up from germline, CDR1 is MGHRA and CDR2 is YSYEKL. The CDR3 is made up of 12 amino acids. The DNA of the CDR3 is TGCGCCAGCAGCTCCCCTACAGTCGAGCAGTTCTTC. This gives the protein CASSSPTVEQFF.

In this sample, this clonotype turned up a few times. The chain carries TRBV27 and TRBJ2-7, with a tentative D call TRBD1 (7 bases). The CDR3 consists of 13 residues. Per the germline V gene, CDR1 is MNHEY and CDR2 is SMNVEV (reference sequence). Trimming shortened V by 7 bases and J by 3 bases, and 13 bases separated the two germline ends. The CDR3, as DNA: TGTGCCAGCACCATGCAGGGGGGCTACGAGCAGTACTTC. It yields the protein CASTMQGGYEQYF.

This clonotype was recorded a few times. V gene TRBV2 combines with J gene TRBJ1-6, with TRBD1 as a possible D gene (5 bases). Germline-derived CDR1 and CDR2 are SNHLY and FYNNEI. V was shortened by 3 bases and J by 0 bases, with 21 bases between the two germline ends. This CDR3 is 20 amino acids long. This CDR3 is CASSDRVGDVRSSYNSPLHF. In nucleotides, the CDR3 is TGTGCCAGCAGTGACAGGGTCGGAGATGTGAGAAGCTCCTATAATTCACCCCTCCACTTT.

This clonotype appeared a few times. DNA for the CDR3: TGTGCCTGGAGTGGACGGGGGGCGGAAGGTGAAAAACTGTTTTTT. This translates into CAWSGRGAEGEKLFF. The V gene is TRBV30, the J gene TRBJ1-4, with D perhaps matching TRBD1 (6 bases). Between the trimmed V and J ends, which lost 1 base and 7 bases, there was a span of 16 bases. Germline V CDR1 and CDR2: GTSNPN, SVGIG (reference sequence). The CDR3 loop spans 15 amino acids. The full variable domain, its missing parts supplied by reference TRBV30 and TRBJ1-4, is SQTIHQWPATLVQPVGSPLSLECTVEGTSNPNLYWYRQAAGRGLQLLFYSVGIGQISSEVPQNLSASRPQDRQFILSSKKLLLSDSGFYLCAWSGRGAEGEKLFFGSGTQLSVL.

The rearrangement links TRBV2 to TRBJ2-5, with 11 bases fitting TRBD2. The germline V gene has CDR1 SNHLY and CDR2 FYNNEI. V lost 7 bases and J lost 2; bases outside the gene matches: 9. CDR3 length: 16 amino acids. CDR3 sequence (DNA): TGTGCCAGCATCCGACTAGCGGGGAATCTACAAGAGACCCAGTACTTC. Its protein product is CASIRLAGNLQETQYF.

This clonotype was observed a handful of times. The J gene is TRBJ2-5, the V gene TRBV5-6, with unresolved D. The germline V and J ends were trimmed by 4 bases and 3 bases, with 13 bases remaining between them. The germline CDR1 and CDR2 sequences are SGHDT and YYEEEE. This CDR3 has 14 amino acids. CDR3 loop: CASSRWRQEETQYF. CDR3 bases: TGTGCCAGCAGCCGTTGGCGGCAGGAAGAGACCCAGTACTTC.

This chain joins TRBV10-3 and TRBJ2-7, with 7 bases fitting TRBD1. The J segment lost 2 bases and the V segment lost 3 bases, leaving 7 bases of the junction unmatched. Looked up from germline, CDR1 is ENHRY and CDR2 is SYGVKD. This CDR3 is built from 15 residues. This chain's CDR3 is CAISDPGQVPYEQYV. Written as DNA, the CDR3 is TGTGCCATCAGTGACCCAGGACAGGTACCCTACGAGCAGTACGTC.

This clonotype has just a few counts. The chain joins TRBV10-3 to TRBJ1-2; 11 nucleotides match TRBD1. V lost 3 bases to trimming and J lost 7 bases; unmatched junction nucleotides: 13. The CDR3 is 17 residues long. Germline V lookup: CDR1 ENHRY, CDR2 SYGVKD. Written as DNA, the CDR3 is TGTGCCATCAGTGACCTCGCGACCGGGACAGGGGGAGGTGGCTACACCTTC. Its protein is CAISDLATGTGGGGYTF.

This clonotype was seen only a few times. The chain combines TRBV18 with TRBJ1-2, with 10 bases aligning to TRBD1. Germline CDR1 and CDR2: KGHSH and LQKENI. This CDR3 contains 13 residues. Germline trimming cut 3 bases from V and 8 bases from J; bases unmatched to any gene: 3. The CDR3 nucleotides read TGTGCCAGCTCACCGGGGACAGGGGAAGGCTACACCTTC. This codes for CASSPGTGEGYTF. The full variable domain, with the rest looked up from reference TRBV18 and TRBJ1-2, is NAGVMQNPRHLVRRRGQEARLRCSPMKGHSHVYWYRQLPEEGLKFMVYLQKENIIDESGMPKERFSAEFPKEGPSILRIQQVVRGDSAAYFCASSPGTGEGYTFGSGTRLTVV.

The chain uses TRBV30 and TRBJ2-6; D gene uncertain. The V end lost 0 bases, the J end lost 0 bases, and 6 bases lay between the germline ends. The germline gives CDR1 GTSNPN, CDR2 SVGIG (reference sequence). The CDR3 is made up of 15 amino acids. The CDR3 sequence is CAWSVVGSGANVLTF. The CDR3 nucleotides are TGTGCCTGGAGTGTAGTGGGCTCTGGGGCCAACGTCCTGACTTTC.

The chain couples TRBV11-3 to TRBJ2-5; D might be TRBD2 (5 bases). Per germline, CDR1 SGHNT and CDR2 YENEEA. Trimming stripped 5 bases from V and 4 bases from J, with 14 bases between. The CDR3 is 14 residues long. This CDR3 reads CASSTQDGLETQYF. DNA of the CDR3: TGTGCCAGCAGCACCCAGGACGGACTAGAGACCCAGTACTTC. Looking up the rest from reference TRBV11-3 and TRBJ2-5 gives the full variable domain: EAGVVQSPRYKIIEKKQPVAFWCNPISGHNTLYWYLQNLGQGPELLIRYENEEAVDDSQLPKDRFSAERLKGVDSTLKIQPAELGDSAVYLCASSTQDGLETQYFGPGTRLLVL.

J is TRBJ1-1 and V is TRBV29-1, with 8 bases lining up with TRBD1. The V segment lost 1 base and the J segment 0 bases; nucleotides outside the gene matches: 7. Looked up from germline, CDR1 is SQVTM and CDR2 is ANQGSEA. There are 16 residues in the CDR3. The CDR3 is CSVEVSRQGMNTEAFF. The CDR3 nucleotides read TGCAGCGTTGAAGTTTCGCGACAGGGGATGAACACTGAAGCTTTCTTT.

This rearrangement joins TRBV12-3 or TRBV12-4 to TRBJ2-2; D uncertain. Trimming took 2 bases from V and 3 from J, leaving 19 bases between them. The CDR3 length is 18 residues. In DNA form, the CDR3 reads TGTGCCAGCAGTTTATCCGTCTCATCACCCACACACACCGGGGAGCTGTTTTTT. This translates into CASSLSVSSPTHTGELFF.